Shown below are 21 T cell receptor beta chains from a single sample sequenced in a study of blood T cell repertoires in COVID-19. Profiling relied on immunoSEQ multiplex PCR, and the TCRdb table lists in-frame clones only, not all of them. The table lists fewer than 250,000 clones, over 80% of them singletons. Sequenced input: PBMCs or T cells enriched from blood (not recorded which). These receptors originate from a woman in her thirties who had been exposed to COVID-19.

A few counts support this clone. The chain couples TRBV3-1 (or the pseudogene TRBV3-2) to TRBJ2-2; unclear D gene. This CDR3 has 15 residues. Germline V CDR1 and CDR2: LGHDT, YNNKEL (reference sequence). The V gene lost 1 base and the J gene lost 5 bases, with 11 bases spanning the gap. The CDR3 loop reads CASSQVPGWTGELFF. CDR3 coding DNA: TGTGCCAGCAGCCAAGTCCCAGGTTGGACCGGGGAGCTGTTTTTT.

The chain employs TRBV4-3 and TRBJ2-7; maybe TRBD1 (6 bases). The CDR3 totals 15 residues. The V and J ends lost 0 bases and 3 bases respectively, with 12 bases between them. From germline, CDR1 is LGHNA and CDR2 YSLEER. The CDR3 DNA follows: TGCGCCAGCAGCCAAGACTTAACAGGGTTCTACGAGCAGTACTTC. Translation gives CASSQDLTGFYEQYF.

The chain joins TRBV5-1 to TRBJ1-2; D not certain. With 10 bases removed from V and 2 bases from J, the gap between germline ends came to 21 bases. The CDR3 consists of 15 residues. Germline CDR1 is SGHRS and CDR2 is YFSETQ. The CDR3 loop reads CAGSLRDLANYGYTF. The CDR3 DNA is TGCGCCGGGTCATTGCGGGATCTGGCGAACTATGGCTACACCTTC.

The V and J genes are TRBV11-2 and TRBJ1-5; possibly TRBD1 for D (6 bases). The V gene's germline CDR1 is SGHAT and CDR2 FQNNGV. Trimming took 3 bases from V and 6 from J, leaving 6 bases between them. CDR3 length: 12 residues. The CDR3 sequence: CASSLGAQPQHF. DNA of the CDR3: TGTGCCAGCAGCTTGGGGGCTCAGCCCCAGCATTTT.

The rearrangement uses TRBV5-5 and TRBJ2-7, with D perhaps matching TRBD1 (5 bases). The CDR3 runs 14 residues. V was shortened by 0 bases and J by 2 bases, with 9 bases between the two germline ends. Germline loops: CDR1 SGHKS, CDR2 YYEKEE (reference sequence). CDR3 amino acids: CASSLEGAPYEQYF. The CDR3 DNA reads as TGTGCCAGCAGCTTGGAAGGGGCCCCCTACGAGCAGTACTTC.

This clone has a single count. The chain joins TRBV9 to TRBJ2-5, with D possibly TRBD1 on 5 matching bases. This CDR3 comprises 12 residues. The germline CDR1 and CDR2 sequences are SGDLS and YYNGEE. Trimming removed 7 bases at V and 2 bases at J, with 9 bases between. CDR3 loop: CASAGPQETQYF. The CDR3 DNA sequence: TGTGCCAGCGCAGGGCCTCAAGAGACCCAGTACTTC. The variable domain in full, completed from reference TRBV9 and TRBJ2-5, reads DSGVTQTPKHLITATGQRVTLRCSPRSGDLSVYWYQQSLDQGLQFLIQYYNGEERAKGNILERFSAQQFPDLHSELNLSSLELGDSALYFCASAGPQETQYFGPGTRLLVL.

The J gene is TRBJ1-5, the V gene TRBV24-1; the D gene is possibly TRBD1 (5 bases). Germline loops: CDR1 KGHDR, CDR2 SFDVKD. The CDR3 has 14 amino acids. Trimming stripped 3 bases from V and 6 bases from J, with 11 bases between. CDR3 sequence: CATSDPGSGQPQHF. The CDR3, as DNA: TGTGCCACCAGTGATCCAGGGTCAGGTCAGCCCCAGCATTTT.

This chain joins TRBV10-1 and TRBJ2-7; 8 bases agree with TRBD1. The CDR3 runs 11 residues. Germline loops: CDR1 WNHNN, CDR2 SYGVQD (reference sequence). V lost 8 bases and J lost 7; bases outside the gene matches: 4. The CDR3 sequence is CASGNRGEQYF. CDR3 DNA sequence: TGCGCCAGCGGAAACAGGGGGGAGCAGTACTTC.

The table lists this clone with a count of one. The rearrangement uses TRBV2 and TRBJ1-3; TRBD1 agrees at 8 bases. The CDR3 sequence is 13 residues long. Germline V lookup: CDR1 SNHLY, CDR2 FYNNEI. Germline trimming cut 8 bases from V and 8 bases from J; bases unmatched to any gene: 8. This chain's CDR3 is CASSATGVDTIYF. In DNA form, the CDR3 reads TGTGCCAGCTCCGCGACAGGGGTAGACACCATATATTTT. Filled out from reference TRBV2 and TRBJ1-3, the complete variable domain reads EPEVTQTPSHQVTQMGQEVILRCVPISNHLYFYWYRQILGQKVEFLVSFYNNEISEKSEIFDDQFSVERPDGSNFTLKIRSTKLEDSAMYFCASSATGVDTIYFGEGSWLTVV.

The J gene is TRBJ1-4, the V gene TRBV5-1; TRBD1 aligns across 7 bases. Unmatched junction bases numbered 2, after V lost 2 bases and J lost 7 bases. This CDR3 spans 13 amino acids. Per germline, CDR1 SGHRS and CDR2 YFSETQ. The CDR3 coding sequence is TGCGCCAGCAGCTTAACAGGGGTTGAAAAACTGTTTTTT. Translated, it gives CASSLTGVEKLFF.

This chain connects TRBV21-1 to TRBJ1-5. TRBV21-1 is a known pseudogene. This CDR3 is 15 amino acids long. CDR3 in DNA: TGTGCCAGCAGCAAAGTTGGTGCGGTGCCTCAGCCCCAGCATTTT. Protein product: CASSKVGAVPQPQHF.

The rearrangement uses TRBV20-1 and TRBJ1-5, with a tentative D call TRBD1 (6 bases). This CDR3 spans 14 amino acids. The V end was cut by 3 bases, the J end by 3 bases, with 12 bases between. Germline V gene data show CDR1 as DFQATT and CDR2 as SNEGSKA (reference sequence). CDR3 amino acids: CSASVQGDNQPQHF. The CDR3 nucleotides read TGCAGTGCTAGTGTACAGGGAGACAATCAGCCCCAGCATTTT.

The V call is TRBV12-3 or TRBV12-4, the J call TRBJ2-7, with D tentatively TRBD2 (7 bases). The CDR3 has 13 amino acids. V was cut by 3 bases and J by 6 bases, with 12 bases left in between. The CDR3 protein is CASSFGGPPEQYF. The DNA of the CDR3 is TGTGCCAGCAGTTTCGGGGGGCCCCCCGAGCAGTACTTC.

In this sample, this clone turned up a few times. V usage is TRBV7-2 and J usage is TRBJ2-1; 12 bases are shared with TRBD2. Germline V gene lookup returns CDR1 SGHTA and CDR2 FQGNSA. There are 16 residues in the CDR3. Trimming at V came to 1 base and at J to 6 bases, leaving 4 bases not matched to a gene. The CDR3 loop is CASSLGLAGGGNEQFF. The CDR3 DNA reads as TGTGCCAGCAGCTTAGGCCTAGCGGGGGGGGGCAATGAGCAGTTCTTC.

This clone is a singleton in its sample. This rearrangement joins TRBV6-2 or TRBV6-3 to TRBJ2-1; 7 nucleotides agree with TRBD2. V lost 5 bases to trimming and J lost 6 bases; unmatched junction nucleotides: 1. Germline-derived CDR1 and CDR2 are MNHEY and SVGEGT. CDR3 length: 12 residues. DNA for the CDR3: TGTGCCAGCAGTCGACTAGCCAATGAGCAGTTCTTC. As protein: CASSRLANEQFF.

This chain joins TRBV2 and TRBJ1-1, with 8 nucleotides matching TRBD1. Germline V lookup: CDR1 SNHLY, CDR2 FYNNEI. Trimming at V came to 5 bases and at J to 4 bases, leaving 12 bases not matched to a gene. CDR3 length equals 16 residues. The CDR3 sequence is CASSITGGKEGTEAFF. In DNA form, the CDR3 reads TGTGCCAGCAGTATCACAGGGGGGAAGGAGGGCACTGAAGCTTTCTTT.

This chain connects TRBV4-1 to TRBJ1-4; D gene ambiguous. Trimming removed 0 bases from V and 8 bases from J, with 16 bases in between. This CDR3 spans 16 amino acids. The V gene's germline CDR1 is MGHRA and CDR2 YSYEKL. CDR3 in amino acids: CASSQDEEAIVEKLFF. The CDR3 DNA reads as TGCGCCAGCAGCCAAGATGAGGAGGCAATCGTAGAAAAACTGTTTTTT.

V and J are TRBV20-1 and TRBJ2-5, with TRBD2 matching over 11 bases. The germline gives CDR1 DFQATT, CDR2 SNEGSKA (reference sequence). This CDR3 is 17 amino acids long. Trimming removed 3 bases from V and 2 bases from J; junction bases left unmatched: 11. The CDR3 sequence: CSASRTSGPLLQETQYF. As DNA, the CDR3 is TGCAGTGCTAGTCGGACTAGCGGGCCCCTTCTACAAGAGACCCAGTACTTC.

This clone was counted once. This sequence joins TRBV30 and TRBJ2-7, with D unresolved. The CDR3 has 13 amino acids. CDR1 is GTSNPN, CDR2 SVGIG, per germline (reference sequence). V was trimmed by 8 bases and J by 0 bases, leaving 14 bases between them. In DNA form, the CDR3 reads TGTGCCAACCGCGCAGCGAGCTCCTACGAGCAGTACTTC. Translating it yields CANRAASSYEQYF.

This rearrangement joins TRBV4-1 to TRBJ1-3; 10 positions agree with TRBD1. Trimming cost V 4 bases and J 2 bases; bases outside gene matches: 8. This CDR3 is built from 17 residues. Germline CDR1 MGHRA, CDR2 YSYEKL. DNA for the CDR3: TGCGCCAGCAGCCCACAACGACAGGGGGCGCCTGGAAACACCATATATTTT. Its protein is CASSPQRQGAPGNTIYF.

This clone has only a few counts. The chain combines TRBV4-3 with TRBJ1-3; 7 bases agree with TRBD1. The V gene end was trimmed by 1 base and the J gene end by 3 bases; junction bases not matched to a gene: 3. Looked up from germline, CDR1 is LGHNA and CDR2 is YSLEER. The CDR3 consists of 15 residues. The DNA for the CDR3 is TGCGCCAGCAGCCAAGGACAGGGAGTTGGAAACACCATATATTTT. Its protein is CASSQGQGVGNTIYF.